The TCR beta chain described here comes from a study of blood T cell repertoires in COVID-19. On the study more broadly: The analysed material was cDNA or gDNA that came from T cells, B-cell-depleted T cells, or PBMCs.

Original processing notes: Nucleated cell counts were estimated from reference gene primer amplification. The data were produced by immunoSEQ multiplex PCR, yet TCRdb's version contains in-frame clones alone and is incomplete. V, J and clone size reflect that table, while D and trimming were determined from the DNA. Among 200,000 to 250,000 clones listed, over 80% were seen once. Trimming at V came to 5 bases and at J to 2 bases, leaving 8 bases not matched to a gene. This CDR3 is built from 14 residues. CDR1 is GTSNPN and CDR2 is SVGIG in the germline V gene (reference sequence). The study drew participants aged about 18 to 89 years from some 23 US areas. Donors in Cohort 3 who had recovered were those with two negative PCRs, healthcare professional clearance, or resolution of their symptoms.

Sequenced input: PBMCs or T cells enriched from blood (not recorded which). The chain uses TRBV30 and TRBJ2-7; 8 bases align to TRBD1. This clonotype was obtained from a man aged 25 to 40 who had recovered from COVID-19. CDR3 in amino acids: CAWEAQGATYEQYF. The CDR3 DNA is TGTGCCTGGGAGGCTCAGGGGGCCACCTACGAGCAGTACTTC.